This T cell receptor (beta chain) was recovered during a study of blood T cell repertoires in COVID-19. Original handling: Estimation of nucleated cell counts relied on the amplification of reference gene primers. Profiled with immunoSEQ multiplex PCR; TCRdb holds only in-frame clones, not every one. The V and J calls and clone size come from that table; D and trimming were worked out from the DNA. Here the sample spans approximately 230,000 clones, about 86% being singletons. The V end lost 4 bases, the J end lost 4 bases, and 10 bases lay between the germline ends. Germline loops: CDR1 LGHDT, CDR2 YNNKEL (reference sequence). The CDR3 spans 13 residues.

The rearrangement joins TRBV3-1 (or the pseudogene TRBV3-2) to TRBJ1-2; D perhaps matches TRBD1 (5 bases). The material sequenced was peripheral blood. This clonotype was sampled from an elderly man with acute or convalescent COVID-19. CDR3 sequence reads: CASSLPGRYGYTF. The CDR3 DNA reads TGTGCCAGCAGCCTACCAGGGCGCTATGGCTACACCTTC.